The entry below describes one TCR beta chain. What it binds is not known. Donors were drawn from the approximately 120-subject validation cohort, separate from the roughly 610-subject first cohort. Using immunoSEQ multiplex PCR, the repertoire was profiled, and TCRdb retains in-frame clones only, with some absent. The sample contains 160,000 or so clones, 88% of which appear only once. Germline V lookup: CDR1 SGHDT, CDR2 YYEEEE. The CDR3 extends over 16 amino acids. The J segment lost 8 bases and the V segment lost 3 bases, leaving 10 bases of the junction unmatched. This sample was included in a study of cytomegalovirus exposure and HLA in healthy donors. Broader study findings: Reports credit the classifier with highly specific, highly sensitive diagnosis of cytomegalovirus status. TCR beta chains numbering some 150 were designated cytomegalovirus-associated.

The genes are TRBV5-6 and TRBJ1-6; TRBD1 agrees at 8 bases. The sample comprised PBMCs. This TCR was recovered from a man aged 18 to 29 in good health and CMV-seronegative. The CDR3 DNA reads as TGTGCCAGCAGCTCTGGCAGGGGGCGCGAGGATTCACCCCTCCACTTT. The encoded protein is CASSSGRGREDSPLHF. The whole variable domain, remainder taken from reference TRBV5-6 and TRBJ1-6, is DAGVTQSPTHLIKTRGQQVTLRCSPKSGHDTVSWYQQALGQGPQFIFQYYEEEERQRGNFPDRFSGHQFPNYSSELNVNALLLGDSALYLCASSSGRGREDSPLHFGNGTRLTVT.